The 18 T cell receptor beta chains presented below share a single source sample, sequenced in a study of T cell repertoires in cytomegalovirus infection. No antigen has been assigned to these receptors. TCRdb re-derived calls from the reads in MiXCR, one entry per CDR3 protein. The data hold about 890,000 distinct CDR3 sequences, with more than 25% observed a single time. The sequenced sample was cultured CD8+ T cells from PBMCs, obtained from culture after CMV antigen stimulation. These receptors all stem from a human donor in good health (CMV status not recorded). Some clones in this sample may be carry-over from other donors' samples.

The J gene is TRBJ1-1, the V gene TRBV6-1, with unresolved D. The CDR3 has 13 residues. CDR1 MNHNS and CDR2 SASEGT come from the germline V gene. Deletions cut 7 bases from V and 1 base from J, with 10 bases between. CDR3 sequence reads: CASTLNPNTEAFF. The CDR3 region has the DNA TGTGCCAGCACCCTAAACCCGAACACTGAAGCTTTCTTT.

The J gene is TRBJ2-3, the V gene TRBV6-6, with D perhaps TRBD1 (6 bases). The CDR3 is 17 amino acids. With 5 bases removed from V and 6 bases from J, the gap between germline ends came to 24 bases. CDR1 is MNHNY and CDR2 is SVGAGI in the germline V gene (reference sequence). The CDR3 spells CASSTSPTGHYSDTQYF. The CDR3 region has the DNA TGTGCCAGCAGTACCAGCCCGACAGGCCATTACAGTGATACGCAGTATTTT.

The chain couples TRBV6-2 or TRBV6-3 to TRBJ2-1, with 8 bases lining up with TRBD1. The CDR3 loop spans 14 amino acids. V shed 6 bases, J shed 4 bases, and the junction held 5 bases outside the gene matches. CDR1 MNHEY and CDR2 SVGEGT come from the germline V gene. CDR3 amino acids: CASRVTGGYNEQFF. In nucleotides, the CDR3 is TGTGCCAGCAGAGTCACAGGGGGTTACAATGAGCAGTTCTTC.

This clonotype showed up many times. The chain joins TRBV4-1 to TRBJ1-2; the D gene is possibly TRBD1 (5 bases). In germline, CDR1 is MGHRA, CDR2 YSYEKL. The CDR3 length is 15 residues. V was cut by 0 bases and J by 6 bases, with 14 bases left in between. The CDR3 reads CASSQDGTLRNGYTF. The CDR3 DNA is TGCGCCAGCAGCCAAGATGGGACCTTAAGGAATGGCTACACCTTC.

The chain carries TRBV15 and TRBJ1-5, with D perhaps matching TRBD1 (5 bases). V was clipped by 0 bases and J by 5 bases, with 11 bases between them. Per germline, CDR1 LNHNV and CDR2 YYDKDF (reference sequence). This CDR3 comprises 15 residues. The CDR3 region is CATSRDDGGYQPQHF. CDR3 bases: TGTGCCACCAGCAGAGATGATGGGGGATATCAGCCCCAGCATTTT.

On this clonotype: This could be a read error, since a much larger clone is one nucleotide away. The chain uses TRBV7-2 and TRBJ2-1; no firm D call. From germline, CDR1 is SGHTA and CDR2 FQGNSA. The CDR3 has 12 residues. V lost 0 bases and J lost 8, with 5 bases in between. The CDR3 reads CASSLAWDEQFF. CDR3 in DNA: TGTGCCAGCAGCTTAGCGTGGGATGAGCAGTTCTTC.

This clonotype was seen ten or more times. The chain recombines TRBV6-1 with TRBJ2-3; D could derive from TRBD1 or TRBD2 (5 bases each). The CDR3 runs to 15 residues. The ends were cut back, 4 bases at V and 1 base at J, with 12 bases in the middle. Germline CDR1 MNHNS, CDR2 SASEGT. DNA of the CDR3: TGTGCCAGCAGTGCAACGGGACCCGGCACAGATACGCAGTATTTT. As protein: CASSATGPGTDTQYF.

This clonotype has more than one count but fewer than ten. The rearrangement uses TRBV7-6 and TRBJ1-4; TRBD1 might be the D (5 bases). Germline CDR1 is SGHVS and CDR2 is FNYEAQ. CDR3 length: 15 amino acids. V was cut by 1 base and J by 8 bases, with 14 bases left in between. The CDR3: CASSLGGGVVEKLFF. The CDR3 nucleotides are TGTGCCAGCAGCTTAGGTGGGGGAGTGGTGGAAAAACTGTTTTTT.

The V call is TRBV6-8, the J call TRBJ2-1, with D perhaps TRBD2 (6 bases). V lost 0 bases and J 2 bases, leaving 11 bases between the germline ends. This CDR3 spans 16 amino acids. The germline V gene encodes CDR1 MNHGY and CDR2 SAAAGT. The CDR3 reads CASSYSRGLTYNEQFF. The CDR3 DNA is TGTGCCAGCAGTTACTCAAGGGGACTCACCTACAATGAGCAGTTCTTC.

CDR3 protein: CASSDTFLRRYEQYF. In nucleotides, the CDR3 is TGTGCCAGTAGTGACACGTTCTTGCGAAGGTACGAGCAGTACTTC. This sequence joins TRBV19 and TRBJ2-7; D call uncertain. In germline, CDR1 is LNHDA, CDR2 SQIVND (reference sequence). The V gene lost 5 bases and the J gene lost 4 bases, with 18 bases spanning the gap. The CDR3 has 15 residues.

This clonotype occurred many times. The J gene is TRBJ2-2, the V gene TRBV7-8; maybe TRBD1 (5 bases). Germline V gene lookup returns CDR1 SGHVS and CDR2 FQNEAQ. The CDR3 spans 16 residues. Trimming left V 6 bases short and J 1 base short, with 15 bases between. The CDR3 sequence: CASRNNGRENTGELFF. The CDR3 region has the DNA TGTGCCAGCAGAAACAACGGCAGGGAGAACACCGGGGAGCTGTTTTTT. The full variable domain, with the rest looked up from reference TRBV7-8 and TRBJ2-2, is GAGVSQSPRYKVAKRGQDVALRCDPISGHVSLFWYQQALGQGPEFLTYFQNEAQLDKSGLPSDRFFAERPEGSVSTLKIQRTQQEDSAVYLCASRNNGRENTGELFFGEGSRLTVL.

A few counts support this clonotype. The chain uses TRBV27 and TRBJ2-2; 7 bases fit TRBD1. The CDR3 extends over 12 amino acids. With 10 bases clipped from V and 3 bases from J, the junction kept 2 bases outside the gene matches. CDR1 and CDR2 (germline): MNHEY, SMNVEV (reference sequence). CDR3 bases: TGTGCCACCCAGGGGGACACCGGGGAGCTGTTTTTT. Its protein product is CATQGDTGELFF.

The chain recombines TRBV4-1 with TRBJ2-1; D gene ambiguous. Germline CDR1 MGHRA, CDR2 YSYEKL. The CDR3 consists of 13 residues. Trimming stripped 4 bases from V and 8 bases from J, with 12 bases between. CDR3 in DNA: TGCGCCAGCAGCCCGGAATCCTTTCATGAGCAGTTCTTC. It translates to CASSPESFHEQFF.

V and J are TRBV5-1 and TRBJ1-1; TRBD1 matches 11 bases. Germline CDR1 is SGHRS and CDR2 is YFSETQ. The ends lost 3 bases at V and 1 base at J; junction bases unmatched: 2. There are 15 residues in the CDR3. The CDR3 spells CASSSGTGGNTEAFF. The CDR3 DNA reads TGCGCCAGCAGCTCAGGGACAGGGGGGAACACTGAAGCTTTCTTT. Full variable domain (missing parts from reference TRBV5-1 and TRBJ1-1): KAGVTQTPRYLIKTRGQQVTLSCSPISGHRSVSWYQQTPGQGLQFLFEYFSETQRNKGNFPGRFSGRQFSNSRSEMNVSTLELGDSALYLCASSSGTGGNTEAFFGQGTRLTVV.

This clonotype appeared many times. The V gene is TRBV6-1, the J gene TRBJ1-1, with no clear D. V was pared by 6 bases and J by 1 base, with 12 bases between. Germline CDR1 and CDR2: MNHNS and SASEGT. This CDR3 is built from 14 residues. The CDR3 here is CASSSRAGNTEAFF. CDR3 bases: TGTGCCAGCAGCTCCCGGGCCGGGAACACTGAAGCTTTCTTT.

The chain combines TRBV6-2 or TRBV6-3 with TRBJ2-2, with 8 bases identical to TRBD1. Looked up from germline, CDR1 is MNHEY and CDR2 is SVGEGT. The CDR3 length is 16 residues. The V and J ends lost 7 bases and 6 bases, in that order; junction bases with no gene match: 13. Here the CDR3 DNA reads TGTGCCAGCAAACCACGGACAGGGAGTCGTTCCGGGGAGCTGTTTTTT. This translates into CASKPRTGSRSGELFF.

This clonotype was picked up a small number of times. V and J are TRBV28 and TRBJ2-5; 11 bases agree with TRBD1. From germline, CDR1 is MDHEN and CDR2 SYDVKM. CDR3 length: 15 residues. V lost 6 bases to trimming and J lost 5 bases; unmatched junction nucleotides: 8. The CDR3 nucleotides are TGTGCCAGCAGACTGGGGACAGGGGGTCGGGAGACCCAGTACTTC. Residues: CASRLGTGGRETQYF.

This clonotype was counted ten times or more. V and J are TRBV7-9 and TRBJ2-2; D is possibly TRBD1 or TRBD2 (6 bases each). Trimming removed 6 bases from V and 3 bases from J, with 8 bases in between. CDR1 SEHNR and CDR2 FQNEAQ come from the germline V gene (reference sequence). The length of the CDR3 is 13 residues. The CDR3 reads CASSRGDTGELFF. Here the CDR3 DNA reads TGTGCCAGCAGTAGGGGGGACACCGGGGAGCTGTTTTTT.